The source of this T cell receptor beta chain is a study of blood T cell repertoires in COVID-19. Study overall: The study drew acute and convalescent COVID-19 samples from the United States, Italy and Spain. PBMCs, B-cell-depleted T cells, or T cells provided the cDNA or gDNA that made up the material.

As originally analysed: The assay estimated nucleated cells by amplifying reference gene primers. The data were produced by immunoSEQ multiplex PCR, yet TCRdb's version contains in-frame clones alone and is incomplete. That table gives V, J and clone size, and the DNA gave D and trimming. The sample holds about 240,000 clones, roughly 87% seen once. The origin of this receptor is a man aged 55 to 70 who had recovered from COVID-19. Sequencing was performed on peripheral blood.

CDR3: CASSSQGYTGELFF. DNA for the CDR3: TGCGCCAGCAGCAGTCAGGGGTACACCGGGGAGCTGTTTTTT. The gene calls are TRBV5-1 and TRBJ2-2, with D tentatively TRBD1 (6 bases). This CDR3 is 14 amino acids long. Trimming cost V 4 bases and J 3 bases, with 10 bases left between them. The germline V gene encodes CDR1 SGHRS and CDR2 YFSETQ.